These 4 T cell receptor beta chains were sequenced from one sample in a study of blood T cell repertoires in COVID-19. Using immunoSEQ multiplex PCR, the repertoire was profiled, and TCRdb retains in-frame clones only, with some absent. The sample includes 290,000 or so clones, roughly 85% of them seen just once. The sequenced material came from peripheral blood. The receptors derive from a man between 45 and 60 years old with active or convalescent COVID-19.

The V call is TRBV6-6, the J call TRBJ1-5; TRBD1 agrees at 8 bases. The J segment lost 3 bases and the V segment lost 6 bases, leaving 13 bases of the junction unmatched. CDR1 is MNHNY and CDR2 is SVGAGI in the germline V gene (reference sequence). The CDR3 sequence is 17 residues long. The CDR3 is CASSRNLGTGDNQPQHF. The CDR3 DNA reads as TGTGCCAGCAGCCGAAATTTGGGGACAGGTGACAATCAGCCCCAGCATTTT.

The chain joins TRBV30 to TRBJ2-1; 8 bases are a match to TRBD2. Looked up from germline, CDR1 is GTSNPN and CDR2 is SVGIG (reference sequence). The CDR3 runs 15 residues. The J segment lost 6 bases and the V segment lost 5 bases, leaving 12 bases of the junction unmatched. The CDR3 protein is CAWLSWRAGGNEQFF. The CDR3 DNA is TGTGCCTGGTTATCCTGGAGGGCGGGAGGCAATGAGCAGTTCTTC.

J is TRBJ1-1 and V is TRBV10-3; 8 nucleotides agree with TRBD1. Trimming cost V 4 bases and J 0 bases; bases outside gene matches: 7. CDR1 and CDR2 from the germline V gene are ENHRY and SYGVKD. CDR3 size: 16 residues. In DNA form, the CDR3 reads TGTGCCATCAGTGGGAAGACAGGGGCCTTGAACACTGAAGCTTTCTTT. Amino acid sequence: CAISGKTGALNTEAFF.

The chain has TRBV28 and TRBJ1-5; TRBD1 aligns across 8 bases. There are 15 residues in the CDR3. J was trimmed by 4 bases and V by 6 bases; bases with no gene match: 8. Germline V gives CDR1 MDHEN, CDR2 SYDVKM. The CDR3 region has the DNA TGTGCCAGCAGCCCGACAGGGGCCGGTAATCAGCCCCAGCATTTT. Amino acids: CASSPTGAGNQPQHF.